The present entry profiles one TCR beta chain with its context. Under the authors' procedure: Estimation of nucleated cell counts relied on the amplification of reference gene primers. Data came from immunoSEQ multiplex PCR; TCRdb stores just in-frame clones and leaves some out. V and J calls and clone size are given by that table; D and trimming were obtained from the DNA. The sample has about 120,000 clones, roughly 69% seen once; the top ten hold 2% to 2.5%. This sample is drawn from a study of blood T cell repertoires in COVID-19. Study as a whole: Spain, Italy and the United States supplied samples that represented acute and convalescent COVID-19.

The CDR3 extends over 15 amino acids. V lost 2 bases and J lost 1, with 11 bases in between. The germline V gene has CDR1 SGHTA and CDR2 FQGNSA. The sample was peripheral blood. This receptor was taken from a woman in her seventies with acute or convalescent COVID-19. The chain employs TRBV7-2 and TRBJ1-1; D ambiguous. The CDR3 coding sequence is TGTGCCAGCAGCTTAAGTCGAGGCGCGAACACTGAAGCTTTCTTT. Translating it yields CASSLSRGANTEAFF.